The sequence of this T cell receptor (beta chain) was determined in a study of T cells after yellow fever vaccination. It was through 5'RACE template switching that TCR cDNA was made, with a universal primer site and UMIs added. Each CDR3 protein is one row after TCRdb ran MiXCR on the 5' RACE reads. The sample carries some 320,000 distinct CDR3 sequences, 8.7% recorded once. Between the trimmed V and J ends, which lost 2 bases and 7 bases, there was a span of 12 bases. Germline loops: CDR1 SNHLY, CDR2 FYNNEI. There are 13 residues in the CDR3. The chain links TRBV2 to TRBJ2-7; no clear D gene. The receptor was isolated from a man between 18 and 35 years old who received the YFV17D yellow fever vaccine. The starting material was CD4+ T cells sorted from PBMCs, obtained 5 days after the yellow fever booster vaccination. The CDR3 DNA sequence: TGTGCCAGCAGTGAATCTCAGGTGAGGGAGCAGTACGTC. Translating it yields CASSESQVREQYV.